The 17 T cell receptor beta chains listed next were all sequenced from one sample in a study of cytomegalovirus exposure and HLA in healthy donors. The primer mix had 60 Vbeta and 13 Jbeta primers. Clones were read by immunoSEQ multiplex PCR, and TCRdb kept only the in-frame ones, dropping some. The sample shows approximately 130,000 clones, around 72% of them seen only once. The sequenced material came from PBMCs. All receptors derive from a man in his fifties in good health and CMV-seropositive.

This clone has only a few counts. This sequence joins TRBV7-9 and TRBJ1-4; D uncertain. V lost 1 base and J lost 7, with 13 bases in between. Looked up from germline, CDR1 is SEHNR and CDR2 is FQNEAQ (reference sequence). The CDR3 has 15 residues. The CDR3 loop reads CASSLVGRLSEKLFF. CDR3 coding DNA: TGTGCCAGCAGCTTAGTGGGCAGGCTGAGTGAAAAACTGTTTTTT.

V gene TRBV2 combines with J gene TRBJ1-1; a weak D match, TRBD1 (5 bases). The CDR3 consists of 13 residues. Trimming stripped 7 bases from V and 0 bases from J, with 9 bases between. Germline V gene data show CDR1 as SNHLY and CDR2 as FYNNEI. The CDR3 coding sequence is TGTGCCAGCACAGGGAACATGAACACTGAAGCTTTCTTT. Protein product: CASTGNMNTEAFF.

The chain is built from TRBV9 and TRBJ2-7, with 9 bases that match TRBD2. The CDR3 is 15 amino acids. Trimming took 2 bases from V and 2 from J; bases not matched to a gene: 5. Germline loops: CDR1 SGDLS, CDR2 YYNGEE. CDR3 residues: CASSVASGAPYEQYF. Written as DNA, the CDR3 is TGTGCCAGCAGCGTTGCTAGCGGGGCCCCCTACGAGCAGTACTTC.

Written as DNA, the CDR3 is TGTGCCAGCAGTTCACAGCCTCCAGTCATTAATGAAAAACTGTTTTTT. Translated, it gives CASSSQPPVINEKLFF. This chain joins TRBV27 and TRBJ1-4; D not resolved. The length of the CDR3 is 16 residues. Germline values: CDR1 MNHEY, CDR2 SMNVEV (reference sequence). V was trimmed by 4 bases and J by 4 bases, leaving 16 bases between them.

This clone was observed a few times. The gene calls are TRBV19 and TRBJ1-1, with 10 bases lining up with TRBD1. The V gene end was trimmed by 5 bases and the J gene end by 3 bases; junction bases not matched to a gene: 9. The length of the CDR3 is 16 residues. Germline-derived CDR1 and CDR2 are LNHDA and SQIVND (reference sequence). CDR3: CASSSRQGALYTEAFF. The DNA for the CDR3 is TGTGCCAGTAGTTCCAGACAGGGGGCCCTTTACACTGAAGCTTTCTTT. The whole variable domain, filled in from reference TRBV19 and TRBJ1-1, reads DGGITQSPKYLFRKEGQNVTLSCEQNLNHDAMYWYRQDPGQGLRLIYYSQIVNDFQKGDIAEGYSVSREKKESFPLTVTSAQKNPTAFYLCASSSRQGALYTEAFFGQGTRLTVV.

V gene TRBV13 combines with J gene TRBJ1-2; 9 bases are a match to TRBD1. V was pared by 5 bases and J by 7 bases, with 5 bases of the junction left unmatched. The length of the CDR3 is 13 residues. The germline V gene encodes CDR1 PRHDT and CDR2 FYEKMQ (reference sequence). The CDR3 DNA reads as TGTGCCAGCAGCGCACAGGGGGCGGGTGGCTACACCTTC. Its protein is CASSAQGAGGYTF.

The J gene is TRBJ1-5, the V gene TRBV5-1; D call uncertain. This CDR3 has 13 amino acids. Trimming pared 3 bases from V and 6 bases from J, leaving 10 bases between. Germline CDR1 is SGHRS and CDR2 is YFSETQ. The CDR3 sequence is CASSSEGGQPQHF. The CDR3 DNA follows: TGCGCCAGCAGCTCCGAGGGTGGTCAGCCCCAGCATTTT.

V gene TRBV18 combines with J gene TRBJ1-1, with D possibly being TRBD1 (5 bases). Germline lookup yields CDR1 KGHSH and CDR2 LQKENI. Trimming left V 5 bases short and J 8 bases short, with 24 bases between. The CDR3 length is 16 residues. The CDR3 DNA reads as TGTGCCAGCTCATTACGGGACGGGGGAGGAGGATCCGAAGCTTTCTTT. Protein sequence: CASSLRDGGGGSEAFF.

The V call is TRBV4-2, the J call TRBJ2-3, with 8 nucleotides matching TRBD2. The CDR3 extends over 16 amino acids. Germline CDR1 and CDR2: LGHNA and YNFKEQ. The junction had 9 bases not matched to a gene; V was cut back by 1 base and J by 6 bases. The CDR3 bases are TGTGCCAGCAGCCAAGTAACTAGCGGTAGAGGCGATACGCAGTATTTT. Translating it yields CASSQVTSGRGDTQYF.

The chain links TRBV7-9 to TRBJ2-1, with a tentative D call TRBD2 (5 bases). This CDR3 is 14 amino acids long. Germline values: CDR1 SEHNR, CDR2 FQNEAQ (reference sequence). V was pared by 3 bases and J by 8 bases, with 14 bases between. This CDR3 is CASSFMRVGDEQFF. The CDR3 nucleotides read TGTGCCAGCAGCTTTATGAGGGTTGGGGATGAGCAGTTCTTC.

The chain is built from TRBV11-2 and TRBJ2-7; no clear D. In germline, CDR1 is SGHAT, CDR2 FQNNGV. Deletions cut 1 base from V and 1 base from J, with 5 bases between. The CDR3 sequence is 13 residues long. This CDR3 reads CASSLGVSYEQYF. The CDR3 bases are TGTGCCAGCAGCTTAGGCGTATCCTACGAGCAGTACTTC.

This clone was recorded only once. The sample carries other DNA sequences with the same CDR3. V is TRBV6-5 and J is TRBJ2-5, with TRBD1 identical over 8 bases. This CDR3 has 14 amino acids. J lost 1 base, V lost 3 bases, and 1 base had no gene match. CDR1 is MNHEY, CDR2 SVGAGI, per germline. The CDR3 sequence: CASSYDRGQETQYF. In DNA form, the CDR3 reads TGTGCCAGCAGTTATGACAGGGGCCAAGAGACCCAGTACTTC.

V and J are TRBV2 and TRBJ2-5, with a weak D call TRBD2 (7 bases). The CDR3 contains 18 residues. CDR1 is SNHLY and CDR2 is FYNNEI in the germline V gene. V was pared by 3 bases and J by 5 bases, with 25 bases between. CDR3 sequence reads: CASSDYGSSGGARETQYF. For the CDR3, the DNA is TGTGCCAGCAGTGACTATGGTTCTTCGGGGGGCGCGCGGGAGACCCAGTACTTC.

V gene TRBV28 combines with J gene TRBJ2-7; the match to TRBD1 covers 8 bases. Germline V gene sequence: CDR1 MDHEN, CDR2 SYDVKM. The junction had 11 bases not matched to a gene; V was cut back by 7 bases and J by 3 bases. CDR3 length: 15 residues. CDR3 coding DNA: TGTGCCAGCACGGGCTCCGGGACAGGTATCTACGAGCAGTACTTC. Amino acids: CASTGSGTGIYEQYF.

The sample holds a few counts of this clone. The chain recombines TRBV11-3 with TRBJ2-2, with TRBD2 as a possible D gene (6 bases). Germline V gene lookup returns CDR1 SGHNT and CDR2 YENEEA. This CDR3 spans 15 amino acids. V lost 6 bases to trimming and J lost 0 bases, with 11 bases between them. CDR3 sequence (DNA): TGTGCCAGCAGTGGGGGGTCCTCGAACACCGGGGAGCTGTTTTTT. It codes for CASSGGSSNTGELFF.

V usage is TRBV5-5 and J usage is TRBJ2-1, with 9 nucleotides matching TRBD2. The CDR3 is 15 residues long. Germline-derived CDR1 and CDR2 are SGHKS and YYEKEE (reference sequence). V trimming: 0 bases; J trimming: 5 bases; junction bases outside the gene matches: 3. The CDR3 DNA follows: TGTGCCAGCAGCTTGGGCGGGGGGGCGAACAATGAGCAGTTCTTC. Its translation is CASSLGGGANNEQFF.

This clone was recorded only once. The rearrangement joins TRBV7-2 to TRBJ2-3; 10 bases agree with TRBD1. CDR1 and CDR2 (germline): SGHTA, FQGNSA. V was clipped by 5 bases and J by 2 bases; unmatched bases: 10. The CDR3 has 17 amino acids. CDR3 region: CASSPRVGTGATDTQYF. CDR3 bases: TGTGCCAGCAGCCCCAGGGTTGGGACAGGGGCCACAGATACGCAGTATTTT. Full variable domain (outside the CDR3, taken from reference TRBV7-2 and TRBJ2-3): GAGVSQSPSNKVTEKGKDVELRCDPISGHTALYWYRQSLGQGLEFLIYFQGNSAPDKSGLPSDRFSAERTGGSVSTLTIQRTQQEDSAVYLCASSPRVGTGATDTQYFGPGTRLTVL.